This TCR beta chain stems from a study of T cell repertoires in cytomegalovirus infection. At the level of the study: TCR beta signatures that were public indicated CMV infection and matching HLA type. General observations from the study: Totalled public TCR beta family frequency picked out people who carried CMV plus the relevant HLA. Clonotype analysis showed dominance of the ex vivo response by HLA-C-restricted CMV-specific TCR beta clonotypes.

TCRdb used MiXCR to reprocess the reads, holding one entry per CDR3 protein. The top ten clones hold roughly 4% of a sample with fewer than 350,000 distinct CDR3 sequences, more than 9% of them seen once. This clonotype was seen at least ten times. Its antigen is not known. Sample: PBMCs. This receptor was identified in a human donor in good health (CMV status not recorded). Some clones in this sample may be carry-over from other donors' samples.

The CDR3 loop reads CASSPRWTSGGGEQYF. In nucleotides, the CDR3 is TGTGCCAGCAGCCCGCGATGGACTAGCGGGGGGGGAGAGCAGTACTTC. The chain couples TRBV7-2 to TRBJ2-7; 15 bases agree with TRBD2. With 5 bases clipped from V and 7 bases from J, the junction kept 9 bases outside the gene matches. The CDR3 length is 16 residues. Germline values: CDR1 SGHTA, CDR2 FQGNSA.